What follows are 10 T cell receptor beta chains derived from one specimen sequenced in a study of tumor and adjacent non-tumor tissue in lung cancer (dated by TCRdb to 2016 to 2019). RNA was isolated from bulk unsorted tissue, and RNA quality was assessed with a NanoDrop ND-1000 and an Agilent 2100. Receptor libraries were prepared by multiplex PCR. The listed sequencing device is Illumina HiSeq 2500. TCRbeta libraries were constructed through three rounds of nested PCR with primers (Table S4) according to protocols modified from ARM-PCR. In-frame beta chains were kept once TCRdb had trimmed the public reads at Q25 with fastp and called clones with MiXCR. CDR3 protein sequences are deduplicated, and each keeps its most common genes and DNA. This sample holds around 210,000 distinct CDR3 sequences; 71% were observed only once. Under 30% of the sample lies in the top ten. Sequencing was done on a sample of lung tumor tissue. These receptor sequences come from a man between 60 and 70 years old with non-small cell lung cancer.

As concerns this clonotype: This may arise from a read error, as a much more abundant clone is one base away. This chain connects TRBV6-2 or TRBV6-3 to TRBJ1-1, with no clear D. Trimming cost V 7 bases and J 1 base, with 16 bases left between them. In germline, CDR1 is MNHEY, CDR2 SVGEGT. The CDR3 has 15 amino acids. The CDR3 protein is CASTLISRPNTEAFF. Written as DNA, the CDR3 is TGTGCCAGCACCTTGATCTCCAGGCCGAACACTGAAGCTTTCTTT.

Concerning this clonotype itself: In this CDR3 the conserved last residue, phenylalanine or tryptophan, is missing, so a read error is likely. This chain joins TRBV29-1 and TRBJ2-3, with 12 bases aligning to TRBD2. Germline CDR1 and CDR2: SQVTM and ANQGSEA. The CDR3 extends over 16 amino acids. V shed 7 bases, J shed 4 bases, and the junction held 12 bases outside the gene matches. The CDR3 sequence is CSGRLAGVKGPDTQYL. In DNA form, the CDR3 reads TGCAGCGGCCGACTAGCGGGAGTAAAGGGTCCAGATACGCAGTATTTA.

Concerning this clonotype: The CDR3 ends on some other residue instead of the conserved phenylalanine or tryptophan, so this is likely a read error. The DNA is left out, because the CDR3 cannot be placed on it with certainty; the CDR3 is given as TCRdb lists it. The rearrangement uses TRBV11-2 and TRBJ2-6. Germline loops: CDR1 SGHAT, CDR2 FQNNGV. The CDR3 is made up of 14 amino acids, end residues included. CDR3 in amino acids: CASSPISVANALTI.

With regard to this clonotype: Given a much more abundant clone one base away, this may be a read error. The chain joins TRBV11-2 to TRBJ2-1; D is undetermined. Deletions cut 6 bases from V and 7 bases from J, with 10 bases between. The CDR3 is 12 residues long. Germline V CDR1 and CDR2: SGHAT, FQNNGV. The CDR3, as DNA: TGTGCCAGCAGGACCGCGCTGAATGAGCAGTTCTTC. Amino acid sequence: CASRTALNEQFF.

In regard to this clonotype: At one end, the junction sequence differs from germline, possibly due to a read error. The gene calls are TRBV20-1 and TRBJ2-5, with D perhaps TRBD1 or TRBD2 (5 bases each). The CDR3 contains 11 residues. The germline V gene encodes CDR1 DFQATT and CDR2 SNEGSKA (reference sequence). The CDR3 protein is CRARDLGVQHF. The CDR3 DNA sequence: TGCAGAGCTAGAGATTTGGGGGTCCAGCACTTC.

In regard to this clonotype: At one end the junction does not follow the germline gene, possibly because of a read error. This chain connects TRBV5-5 to TRBJ1-1; D is ambiguous. The CDR3 loop spans 13 amino acids. Germline loops: CDR1 SGHKS, CDR2 YYEKEE (reference sequence). The CDR3 is CASSWTENTEVFF. For the CDR3, the DNA is TGTGCCAGCAGCTGGACGGAGAACACTGAAGTTTTCTTT. The whole variable domain, filled in from reference TRBV5-5 and TRBJ1-1, reads DAGVTQSPTHLIKTRGQQVTLRCSPISGHKSVSWYQQVLGQGPQFIFQYYEKEERGRGNFPDRFSARQFPNYSSELNVNALLLGDSALYLCASSWTENTEVFFGQGTRLTVV.

With respect to this clonotype: Since no conserved phenylalanine or tryptophan closes the CDR3, a read error is the likely cause. The limits of the CDR3 on the DNA are not certain, so only TCRdb's listed CDR3 is given. The rearrangement uses TRBV12-3 or TRBV12-4 and TRBJ2-5; the listed D gene, TRBD1, was not tested against the DNA. The CDR3 has 13 residues if both end residues are counted. This chain's CDR3 is CASRPGKGETQYL.

This clonotype was seen a few times. Given a much more abundant clone one base away, this may be a read error. The CDR3 does not close with the conserved phenylalanine or tryptophan, likely indicating a read error. Because the CDR3's place on the DNA is in doubt, the DNA is left out and the CDR3 is given as listed by TCRdb. CDR3 protein: CASRQKAGGGYTL. The V and J genes are TRBV12-2 and TRBJ1-2. TRBV12-2 is a recognized pseudogene. The length of the CDR3 is 13 amino acids, counting both ends.

This clonotype was recorded many times. This chain connects TRBV20-1 to TRBJ2-7; the D is unclear. Germline-derived CDR1 and CDR2 are DFQATT and SNEGSKA (reference sequence). V was pared by 3 bases and J by 2 bases, with 8 bases between. The CDR3 consists of 12 residues. The CDR3 DNA reads as TGCAGTGCTAGTTTGGGCCCCTACGAGCAGTACTTC. It encodes CSASLGPYEQYF.

Concerning this clonotype itself: With a much larger clone just one base away, this may be a read error. The chain has TRBV4-1 and TRBJ2-7, with D possibly being TRBD1 or TRBD2 (5 bases each). There are 18 residues in the CDR3. The germline CDR1 and CDR2 sequences are MGHRA and YSYEKL. CDR3 sequence reads: CASSQEGPYQFGLYKQYF. CDR3 in DNA: TGCGCCAGCAGCCAAGAGGGACCATACCAATTTGGGCTCTACAAGCAGTACTTC.